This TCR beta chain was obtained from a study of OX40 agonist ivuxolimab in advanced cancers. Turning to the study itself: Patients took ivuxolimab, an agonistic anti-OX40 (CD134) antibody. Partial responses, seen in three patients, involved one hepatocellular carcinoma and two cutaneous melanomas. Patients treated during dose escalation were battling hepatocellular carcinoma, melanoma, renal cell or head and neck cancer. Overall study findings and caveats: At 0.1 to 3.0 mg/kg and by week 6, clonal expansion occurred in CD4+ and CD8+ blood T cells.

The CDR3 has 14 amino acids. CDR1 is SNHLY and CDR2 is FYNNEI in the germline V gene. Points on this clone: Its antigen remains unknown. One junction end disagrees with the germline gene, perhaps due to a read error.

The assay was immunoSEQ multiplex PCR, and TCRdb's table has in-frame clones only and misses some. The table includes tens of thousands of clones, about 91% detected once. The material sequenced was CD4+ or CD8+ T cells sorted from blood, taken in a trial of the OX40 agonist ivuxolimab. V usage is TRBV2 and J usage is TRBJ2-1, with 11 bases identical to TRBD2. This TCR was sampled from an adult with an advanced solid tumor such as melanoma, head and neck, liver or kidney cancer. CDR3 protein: CASTLAGGHFHQVF. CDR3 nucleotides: TGTGCCAGCACCCTAGCGGGGGGCCACTTCCATCAGGTCTTC.